This TCR beta chain was captured in a study of T cell responses to AZD1222 COVID-19 vaccine. Regarding the study as a whole: Spike-specific TCRs gained breadth and depth after people received two AZD1222 doses. At 160-218 and 743-854, vaccine-associated CD4 TCRs were dominant, and they spanned spike.

The germline V gene encodes CDR1 SEHNR and CDR2 FQNEAQ (reference sequence). This CDR3 comprises 13 residues. The germline V and J ends were trimmed by 4 bases and 6 bases, with 9 bases remaining between them. Notes on this clone: Its matching antigen is unknown.

The assay was immunoSEQ multiplex PCR, and TCRdb's table has in-frame clones only and misses some. The sample contains fewer than 120,000 clones, 87% of which appear only once. The chain links TRBV7-9 to TRBJ2-2; no firm D call. The material was peripheral blood, obtained on day 0 of AZD1222 vaccination. This receptor was obtained from an adult in good health. Written as DNA, the CDR3 is TGTGCCAGCAGCTCGACCCCACCCGGGGAGCTGTTTTTT. Protein: CASSSTPPGELFF. The complete variable domain, with remaining parts taken from reference TRBV7-9 and TRBJ2-2, reads DTGVSQNPRHKITKRGQNVTFRCDPISEHNRLYWYRQTLGQGPEFLTYFQNEAQLEKSRLLSDRFSAERPKGSFSTLEIQRTEQGDSAMYLCASSSTPPGELFFGEGSRLTVL.